The 25 T cell receptor beta chains below all came from one sample that was sequenced in a study of T cells after posttransplantation cyclophosphamide. Data came from immunoSEQ multiplex PCR; TCRdb stores just in-frame clones and leaves some out. The sample contains under 15,000 clones, none of them singletons. Cyclophosphamide on days +3 and +4 followed busulfan-fludarabine conditioning and a marrow graft. This specimen was PBMCs, taken after allogeneic stem cell transplant with posttransplant cyclophosphamide. The receptors come from a female patient in her forties or fifties who received an allogeneic stem cell transplant from a related donor, was CMV-positive, and had acute GVHD only. Some T cells may have originated in the graft donor.

This clone was seen at least ten times. The CDR3 bases are TGTGCCAGCAGTCAACAGGGGGGCTACGAGCAGTACTTC. It yields the protein CASSQQGGYEQYF. The chain uses TRBV27 and TRBJ2-7, with 8 positions matching TRBD1. The V and J ends lost 5 bases and 3 bases, in that order; junction bases with no gene match: 3. This CDR3 comprises 13 residues. Per germline, CDR1 MNHEY and CDR2 SMNVEV (reference sequence).

This clone was recorded many times. This chain connects TRBV7-9 to TRBJ2-5; 7 nucleotides agree with TRBD1. V trimming: 2 bases; J trimming: 2 bases; junction bases outside the gene matches: 5. In germline, CDR1 is SEHNR, CDR2 FQNEAQ (reference sequence). This CDR3 has 15 amino acids. The CDR3 sequence is CASSLRDSFQETQYF. CDR3 DNA sequence: TGTGCCAGCAGCTTACGGGACAGTTTTCAAGAGACCCAGTACTTC.

This clone occurred many times. The chain has TRBV5-6 and TRBJ2-2; no clear D gene. The ends were cut back, 0 bases at V and 7 bases at J, with 13 bases in the middle. This CDR3 comprises 15 residues. Germline assignment: CDR1 SGHDT and CDR2 YYEEEE. The CDR3, as DNA: TGTGCCAGCAGCTTGGTCTGGGCTGTGGGCGGGGAGCTGTTTTTT. The encoded protein is CASSLVWAVGGELFF.

This clone showed up many times. For the CDR3, the DNA is TGTGCCAGCAGCTTATTCACTAGCGGTAGCACAGATACGCAGTATTTT. It encodes CASSLFTSGSTDTQYF. The rearrangement uses TRBV7-9 and TRBJ2-3; 8 bases align to TRBD2. V was pared by 2 bases and J by 0 bases, with 4 bases of the junction left unmatched. The CDR3 is 16 residues long. Germline V gene sequence: CDR1 SEHNR, CDR2 FQNEAQ (reference sequence).

Notes on this clone: The junction and the germline gene differ at one end; a read error may be behind it. This specimen includes other DNA sequences encoding the same CDR3. This sequence joins TRBV2 and TRBJ1-3, with 7 bases that match TRBD1. CDR1 and CDR2 (germline): SNHLY, FYNNEI. The CDR3 is 13 amino acids. The CDR3 nucleotides read TGCGCCAGAGGGGCACAGGGGTTGGACACCATATATTTT. This gives the protein CARGAQGLDTIYF. Together with reference TRBV2 and TRBJ1-3, the CDR3 gives the full variable domain: EPEVTQTPSHQVTQMGQEVILRCVPISNHLYFYWYRQILGQKVEFLVSFYNNEISEKSEIFDDQFSVERPDGSNFTLKIRSTKLEDSAMYFCARGAQGLDTIYFGEGSWLTVV.

This clone occurred many times. This chain links TRBV6-5 with TRBJ2-5; possibly TRBD2 for D (5 bases). Germline V gives CDR1 MNHEY, CDR2 SVGAGI. The CDR3 is 15 amino acids. The V end was cut by 6 bases, the J end by 0 bases, with 14 bases between. The CDR3 nucleotides read TGTGCCAGCAGAAACCTCGGGGATTACCAAGAGACCCAGTACTTC. Encoded protein: CASRNLGDYQETQYF.

This clone was counted between two and nine times. The gene calls are TRBV2 and TRBJ1-5, with TRBD1 matching 7 bases. The CDR3 loop spans 14 amino acids. Germline loops: CDR1 SNHLY, CDR2 FYNNEI. Germline trimming cut 5 bases from V and 4 bases from J; bases unmatched to any gene: 5. The CDR3 DNA is TGTGCCAGCAGTTCACAGGGGCAAAATCAGCCCCAGCATTTT. Encoded protein: CASSSQGQNQPQHF.

The chain uses TRBV28 and TRBJ1-2; 10 bases fit TRBD1. Germline CDR1 is MDHEN and CDR2 is SYDVKM. Losses at the gene ends were 2 bases for V and 7 bases for J; bases not matched to a gene: 1. The CDR3 is 13 amino acids. CDR3 DNA sequence: TGTGCCAGCAGTTTAAGGGACAGGGGTGGCTACACCTTC. This translates into CASSLRDRGGYTF.

This clone was recorded at least ten times. The V call is TRBV19, the J call TRBJ2-1, with TRBD2 identical over 9 bases. J was trimmed by 3 bases and V by 3 bases; bases with no gene match: 12. CDR1 and CDR2 (germline): LNHDA, SQIVND (reference sequence). This CDR3 is built from 18 residues. CDR3 nucleotide sequence: TGTGCCAGTAGTATCAGGCCCGGCGCTAGCGGGAACTACAATGAGCAGTTCTTC. Its translation: CASSIRPGASGNYNEQFF.

This clone was found many times. The chain combines TRBV6-4 with TRBJ1-6, with D possibly TRBD1 on 6 matching bases. The CDR3 length is 14 residues. CDR1 and CDR2 from the germline V gene are MRHNA and SNTAGT. The CDR3 region has the DNA TGTGGCTTGGTTGGGGACACGCCAGGTTCACCCCTCCACTTT. Translated: CGLVGDTPGSPLHF.

This clone was detected ten times or more. The V and J genes are TRBV13 and TRBJ1-1; 7 positions agree with TRBD1. The CDR3 contains 14 residues. CDR1 and CDR2 from the germline V gene are PRHDT and FYEKMQ (reference sequence). V shed 3 bases and J 1 base; nucleotides not matched to a gene: 2. The chain's CDR3 is CASSLGTANTEAFF. For the CDR3, the DNA is TGTGCCAGCAGCTTGGGGACAGCGAACACTGAAGCTTTCTTT.

This clone was picked up many times. This chain uses TRBV6-6 with TRBJ1-1; tentatively, D is TRBD1 (5 bases). From germline, CDR1 is MNHNY and CDR2 SVGAGI (reference sequence). Trimming took 2 bases from V and 0 from J, leaving 10 bases between them. CDR3 length: 15 amino acids. The CDR3 nucleotides are TGTGCCAGCAGTTACGGTGGGGCCCTGAACACTGAAGCTTTCTTT. The encoded protein is CASSYGGALNTEAFF.

This clone was picked up many times. The V call is TRBV11-3, the J call TRBJ2-7; D call uncertain. The germline CDR1 and CDR2 sequences are SGHNT and YENEEA. Trimming removed 5 bases from V and 4 bases from J, with 12 bases in between. The CDR3 covers 13 residues. The CDR3 coding sequence is TGTGCCAGCAGCCCATCGGGTGGATACGAGCAGTACGTC. Protein sequence: CASSPSGGYEQYV.

This clone was seen many times. The chain employs TRBV5-1 and TRBJ1-1; D remains ambiguous. The germline CDR1 and CDR2 sequences are SGHRS and YFSETQ. The length of the CDR3 is 14 residues. The V and J ends lost 1 base and 3 bases respectively, with 10 bases between them. CDR3: CASSLPGPDTEAFF. Here the CDR3 DNA reads TGCGCCAGCAGCTTGCCAGGCCCGGACACTGAAGCTTTCTTT.

This clone was detected many times. The chain joins TRBV25-1 to TRBJ2-2; 9 nucleotides align to TRBD1. CDR1 and CDR2 from the germline V gene are MGHDK and SYGVNS. After removal of 4 bases from V and 6 bases from J, the junction contained 0 bases not matched to a gene. The CDR3 extends over 13 amino acids. CDR3 in DNA: TGTGCCAGCAGTGGACAGGGGGCCGGGGAGCTGTTTTTT. It specifies CASSGQGAGELFF.

The sample holds many counts of this clone. V is TRBV21-1 and J is TRBJ2-3; TRBD2 is the table's D call, not checked against the DNA. TRBV21-1 is a pseudogene. This CDR3 has 15 residues. DNA for the CDR3: TGTGCCAGCAGCAAAGATGACTCGGGTCCAGATACGCAGTATTTT. Amino acids: CASSKDDSGPDTQYF.

This clone was seen more than once but under ten times. The chain links TRBV28 to TRBJ2-1; 9 bases are a match to TRBD1. The V segment lost 6 bases and the J segment 4 bases; nucleotides outside the gene matches: 4. The germline gives CDR1 MDHEN, CDR2 SYDVKM. This CDR3 spans 14 amino acids. The CDR3 sequence is CASRPGTGYNEQFF. CDR3 coding DNA: TGTGCCAGCAGACCCGGGACAGGGTACAATGAGCAGTTCTTC. Complete variable domain (other parts from reference TRBV28 and TRBJ2-1): DVKVTQSSRYLVKRTGEKVFLECVQDMDHENMFWYRQDPGLGLRLIYFSYDVKMKEKGDIPEGYSVSREKKERFSLILESASTNQTSMYLCASRPGTGYNEQFFGPGTRLTVL.

At least ten counts were recorded for this clone. The limits of the CDR3 on the DNA are not certain, so only TCRdb's listed CDR3 is given. This rearrangement joins TRBV9 to TRBJ1-1. Germline CDR1 SGDLS, CDR2 YYNGEE. The length of the CDR3 is 14 amino acids, counting both ends. CDR3 sequence: CASSVVGEGAKPRF.

This clone was counted many times. V usage is TRBV7-8 and J usage is TRBJ2-7; possibly TRBD1 or TRBD2 for D (6 bases each). The CDR3 is 14 residues long. Germline values: CDR1 SGHVS, CDR2 FQNEAQ. The V and J ends lost 5 bases and 3 bases respectively, with 14 bases between them. CDR3 sequence reads: CASSPGGGGYEQYV. The DNA of the CDR3 is TGTGCCAGCAGCCCGGGCGGAGGGGGCTACGAGCAGTACGTC.

This clone was detected many times. The genes are TRBV2 and TRBJ1-6; 8 bases align to TRBD1. The V gene's germline CDR1 is SNHLY and CDR2 FYNNEI. The V segment lost 8 bases and the J segment 8 bases; nucleotides outside the gene matches: 14. The CDR3 sequence is 16 residues long. The CDR3 region has the DNA TGTGCCAGCCGTACCGGGACAGGCGGTCCTTATTCACCCCTCCACTTT. Its protein product is CASRTGTGGPYSPLHF. Using reference TRBV2 and TRBJ1-6 for the parts outside the CDR3, the full variable domain is EPEVTQTPSHQVTQMGQEVILRCVPISNHLYFYWYRQILGQKVEFLVSFYNNEISEKSEIFDDQFSVERPDGSNFTLKIRSTKLEDSAMYFCASRTGTGGPYSPLHFGNGTRLTVT.

This clone was found many times. This CDR3 is CASSPLGPTGQETQYF. CDR3 coding DNA: TGTGCCAGCTCACCATTAGGCCCTACAGGCCAAGAGACCCAGTACTTC. This chain links TRBV18 with TRBJ2-5; perhaps TRBD1 as D (5 bases). V shed 2 bases and J shed 1 base, with 14 bases lying between them. Germline CDR1 KGHSH, CDR2 LQKENI. The CDR3 has 16 residues.

This clone was seen many times. CDR3 residues: CSVGVPQGIAYEQYF. The CDR3 bases are TGCAGCGTTGGTGTTCCTCAGGGTATCGCTTACGAGCAGTACTTC. The V call is TRBV29-1, the J call TRBJ2-7; perhaps TRBD1 as D (5 bases). The germline V and J ends were trimmed by 4 bases and 4 bases, with 20 bases remaining between them. Germline values: CDR1 SQVTM, CDR2 ANQGSEA. CDR3 length equals 15 residues.

The sample holds many counts of this clone. This chain uses TRBV6-5 with TRBJ1-2; the match to TRBD1 covers 9 bases. This CDR3 has 15 residues. CDR1 and CDR2 from the germline V gene are MNHEY and SVGAGI. J gave up 2 bases and V 6 bases, and 7 bases lay outside the gene matches. The CDR3 nucleotides read TGTGCCAGCAGCCCCTCGGGACAGGGCAACTATGGCTACACCTTC. Protein product: CASSPSGQGNYGYTF.

Remarks on this clone: The junction shows a germline mismatch at one end, possibly a read error. The chain employs TRBV11-2 and TRBJ2-3; the D gene is possibly TRBD2 (5 bases). There are 15 residues in the CDR3. Germline V gives CDR1 SGHAT, CDR2 FQNNGV. CDR3 DNA: TGTGCCAGCAGTTACCGGAGGCCGAACACAGATATGCAGTATTTT. This sequence encodes CASSYRRPNTDMQYF. Full variable domain (missing parts from reference TRBV11-2 and TRBJ2-3): EAGVAQSPRYKIIEKRQSVAFWCNPISGHATLYWYQQILGQGPKLLIQFQNNGVVDDSQLPKDRFSAERLKGVDSTLKIQPAKLEDSAVYLCASSYRRPNTDMQYFGPGTRLTVL.

This clone appeared many times. The V gene is TRBV5-5, the J gene TRBJ2-7; D is perhaps TRBD2 (7 bases). In germline, CDR1 is SGHKS, CDR2 YYEKEE (reference sequence). This CDR3 region has 16 residues. V gave up 0 bases and J gave up 0 bases, with 13 bases separating them. CDR3 DNA: TGTGCCAGCAGCTTGGGGGGGGGCAGTTACTCCTACGAGCAGTACTTC. It specifies CASSLGGGSYSYEQYF.